The entry below describes one T cell receptor (beta chain). The sample comes from a study of blood T cell repertoires in COVID-19. Study-wide context: From T cells, B-cell-depleted T cells, or PBMCs came the material, which was cDNA or gDNA.

V was clipped by 11 bases and J by 5 bases; unmatched bases: 8. The CDR3 totals 12 residues. CDR1 and CDR2 (germline): MNHEY, SVGAGI. Produced via immunoSEQ multiplex PCR; TCRdb's table is partial and in-frame only. This sample carries over 60,000 clones, nearly 90% of them seen once, and the ten largest clones take less than 6.5%. The sample consisted of peripheral blood. The J gene is TRBJ2-7, the V gene TRBV6-5, with 8 nucleotides matching TRBD1. The receptor comes from a man between 45 and 60 years old with acute or convalescent COVID-19. CDR3 protein: CALRTGKDEQYF. CDR3 bases: TGTGCCCTAAGGACAGGGAAAGACGAGCAGTACTTC.